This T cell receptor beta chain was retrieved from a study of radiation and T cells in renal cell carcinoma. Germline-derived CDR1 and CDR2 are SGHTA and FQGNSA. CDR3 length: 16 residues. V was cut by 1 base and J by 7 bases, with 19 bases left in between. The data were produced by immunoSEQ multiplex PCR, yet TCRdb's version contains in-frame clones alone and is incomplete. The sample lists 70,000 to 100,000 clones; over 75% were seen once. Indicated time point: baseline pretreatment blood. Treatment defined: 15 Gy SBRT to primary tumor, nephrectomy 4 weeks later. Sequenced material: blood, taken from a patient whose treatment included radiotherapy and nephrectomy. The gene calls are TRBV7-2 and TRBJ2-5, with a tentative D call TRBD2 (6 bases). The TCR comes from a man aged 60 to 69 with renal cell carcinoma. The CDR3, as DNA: TGTGCCAGCAGCTTAGGTCCGTCTTCGGGGGTTGGGACCCAGTACTTC. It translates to CASSLGPSSGVGTQYF.